The 12 T cell receptor beta chains below were found in one sample sequenced in a study of technical replicates of blood from a few donors. Here immunoSEQ multiplex PCR was the method, and the copy in TCRdb shows in-frame clones only, minus some. The table lists around 93,000 clones, 85% to 95% of them singletons, with roughly 0.31% in the top ten. Source material: T cells isolated from PBMCs. These receptors were obtained from a human donor in good health.

V usage is TRBV5-1 and J usage is TRBJ1-2; 7 bases are shared with TRBD1. Trimming removed 4 bases from V and 8 bases from J; junction bases left unmatched: 8. The CDR3 extends over 13 amino acids. CDR1 is SGHRS, CDR2 YFSETQ, per germline. CDR3 residues: CASSHSGGEGYTF. The DNA for the CDR3 is TGCGCCAGCAGCCATTCAGGGGGAGAGGGCTACACCTTC.

The chain combines TRBV14 with TRBJ2-5; D uncertain. The V gene's germline CDR1 is SGHDN and CDR2 FVKESK. Trimming shortened V by 1 base and J by 2 bases, and 11 bases separated the two germline ends. CDR3 length: 15 residues. The CDR3 reads CASSQGLAEQETQYF. The CDR3, as DNA: TGTGCCAGCAGCCAAGGGCTGGCGGAACAAGAGACCCAGTACTTC.

The chain joins TRBV5-1 to TRBJ2-1, with 8 bases fitting TRBD2. Germline V gives CDR1 SGHRS, CDR2 YFSETQ. J lost 0 bases, V lost 1 base, and 6 bases had no gene match. The CDR3 runs 17 residues. Here the CDR3 DNA reads TGCGCCAGCAGCTTGATGGTCGGACTAGCCTCCTACAATGAGCAGTTCTTC. This sequence encodes CASSLMVGLASYNEQFF. Combining the CDR3 with reference TRBV5-1 and TRBJ2-1 gives the whole variable domain KAGVTQTPRYLIKTRGQQVTLSCSPISGHRSVSWYQQTPGQGLQFLFEYFSETQRNKGNFPGRFSGRQFSNSRSEMNVSTLELGDSALYLCASSLMVGLASYNEQFFGPGTRLTVL.

The chain employs TRBV6-1 and TRBJ1-5; D perhaps matches TRBD1 (6 bases). Trimming took off 2 bases at V and 4 bases at J, with 12 bases between the two ends. Germline V gives CDR1 MNHNS, CDR2 SASEGT. The CDR3 is 15 residues long. The CDR3 nucleotides read TGTGCCAGCAGTGAATTGGCAGGGGTAAATCAGCCCCAGCATTTT. Amino acid sequence: CASSELAGVNQPQHF.

The chain recombines TRBV19 with TRBJ2-7, with D tentatively TRBD1 (5 bases). This CDR3 spans 13 amino acids. V lost 5 bases, J lost 1 base, and 9 bases lay in between. In germline, CDR1 is LNHDA, CDR2 SQIVND (reference sequence). CDR3 coding DNA: TGTGCCAGTAGTCGACAGTCTTCCTACGAGCAGTACTTC. This translates into CASSRQSSYEQYF.

This chain uses TRBV7-2 with TRBJ2-1, with 10 bases that match TRBD2. Germline CDR1 is SGHTA and CDR2 is FQGNSA. This CDR3 has 17 amino acids. With V trimmed by 5 bases and J by 1 base, 8 bases remained unmatched. CDR3 protein: CASSISSGRLSYNEQFF. CDR3 in DNA: TGTGCCAGCAGCATCTCTAGCGGGAGATTGTCCTACAATGAGCAGTTCTTC.

J is TRBJ2-7 and V is TRBV5-4, with D tentatively TRBD1 (6 bases). This CDR3 region has 12 residues. The germline V gene has CDR1 SGHNT and CDR2 YYREEE (reference sequence). Trimming left V 3 bases short and J 3 bases short, with 7 bases between. In nucleotides, the CDR3 is TGTGCCAGCAGCTGGGACAACTACGAGCAGTACTTC. Its translation is CASSWDNYEQYF.

The chain has TRBV2 and TRBJ1-3, with no clear D. Looked up from germline, CDR1 is SNHLY and CDR2 is FYNNEI. The V end lost 4 bases, the J end lost 4 bases, and 17 bases lay between the germline ends. This CDR3 has 16 residues. The CDR3 spells CASSAFEEGSGNTIYF. As DNA, the CDR3 is TGTGCCAGCAGTGCGTTCGAGGAGGGCTCAGGAAACACCATATATTTT. Full variable domain (outside the CDR3, taken from reference TRBV2 and TRBJ1-3): EPEVTQTPSHQVTQMGQEVILRCVPISNHLYFYWYRQILGQKVEFLVSFYNNEISEKSEIFDDQFSVERPDGSNFTLKIRSTKLEDSAMYFCASSAFEEGSGNTIYFGEGSWLTVV.

The DNA of the CDR3 is TGTGCCAGCAGTTTGGGGAGCGGGGAGACCCAGTACTTC. It codes for CASSLGSGETQYF. The genes are TRBV28 and TRBJ2-5; tentatively, D is TRBD2 (6 bases). Trimming took off 3 bases at V and 5 bases at J, with 10 bases between the two ends. The CDR3 extends over 13 amino acids. Per germline, CDR1 MDHEN and CDR2 SYDVKM.

The chain links TRBV28 to TRBJ2-7, with a tentative D call TRBD1 (6 bases). V gave up 8 bases and J gave up 3 bases, with 23 bases separating them. The CDR3 consists of 16 residues. CDR1 is MDHEN, CDR2 SYDVKM, per germline. The chain's CDR3 is CASCHLREDSYYEQYF. CDR3 nucleotide sequence: TGTGCCAGCTGCCACTTGAGAGAGGACAGTTACTACGAGCAGTACTTC.

This clone is a singleton in its sample. V usage is TRBV11-2 and J usage is TRBJ2-7; perhaps TRBD1 as D (6 bases). V shed 1 base and J shed 5 bases, with 12 bases lying between them. The CDR3 consists of 14 residues. Germline V CDR1 and CDR2: SGHAT, FQNNGV. The CDR3 coding sequence is TGTGCCAGCAGCTTAGGACACAGGGTCCACGAGCAGTACTTC. Translation gives CASSLGHRVHEQYF.

V is TRBV25-1 and J is TRBJ1-2; no clear D gene. V dropped 8 bases and J dropped 0 bases, with 19 bases sitting between them. Germline CDR1 MGHDK, CDR2 SYGVNS. The CDR3 consists of 16 residues. This CDR3 reads CASSSTFVFTNYGYTF. CDR3 bases: TGTGCCAGCTCGTCTACCTTTGTTTTTACTAACTATGGCTACACCTTC.